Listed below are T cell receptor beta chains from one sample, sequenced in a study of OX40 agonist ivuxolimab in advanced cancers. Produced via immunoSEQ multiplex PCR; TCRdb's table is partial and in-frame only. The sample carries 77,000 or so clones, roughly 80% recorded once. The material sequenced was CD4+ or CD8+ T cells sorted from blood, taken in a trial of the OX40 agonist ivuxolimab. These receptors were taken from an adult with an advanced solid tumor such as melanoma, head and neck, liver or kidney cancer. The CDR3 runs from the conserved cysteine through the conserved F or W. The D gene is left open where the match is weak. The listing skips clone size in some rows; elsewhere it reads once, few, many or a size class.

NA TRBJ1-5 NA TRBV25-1 TGTGCCAGCAGTGAACGGACAGATCACAAGAGCCACGATCAGCCCCAGCATTTT CASSERTDHKSHDQPQHF
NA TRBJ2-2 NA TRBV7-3 TGTGCCAGCAGCCCCACGGCGGATACGAACACCGGGGAGCTGTTTTTT CASSPTADTNTGELFF
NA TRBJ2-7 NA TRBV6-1 TGTGCCAGCACCTTTCTTCTGGGCTACGAGCAGTACTTC CASTFLLGYEQYF
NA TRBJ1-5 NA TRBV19 TGTGCCAGTAGTGGTGGGGGGAGGAATCAGCCCCAGCATTTT CASSGGGRNQPQHF
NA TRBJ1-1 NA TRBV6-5 TGTGCCAGCAGTCTCCGGGGGAGCACTGAAGCTTTCTTT CASSLRGSTEAFF
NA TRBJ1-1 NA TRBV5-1 TGCGCCAGCAGCGACGGAGGGGAATGGAACACTGAAGCTTTCTTT CASSDGGEWNTEAFF
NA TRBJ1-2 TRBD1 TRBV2 TGTGCCAGCAATTACAGGGGGAGAGCTAACTATGGCTACACCTTC CASNYRGRANYGYTF
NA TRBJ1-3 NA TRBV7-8 TGTGCCAGCAGCTTAGGGGGACTCGGAAACACCATATATTTT CASSLGGLGNTIYF
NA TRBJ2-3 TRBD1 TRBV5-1 TGCGCCAGCAGCTTGGCCGTCGGGACAGGGGCAGATACGCAGTATTTT CASSLAVGTGADTQYF
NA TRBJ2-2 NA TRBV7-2 TGTGCCAGCAGCTTAGCACAGGGCGACACCGGGGAGCTGTTTTTT CASSLAQGDTGELFF
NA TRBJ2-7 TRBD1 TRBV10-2 TGCGCCAGCAGAGATGGACAGGGCGGCCTTTACGAGCAGTACTTC CASRDGQGGLYEQYF
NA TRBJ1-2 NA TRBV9 TGTGCCAGCAGCGAAGGGGGGTCTAACTATGGCTACACCTTC CASSEGGSNYGYTF
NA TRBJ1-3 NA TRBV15 TGTGCCACCAGCAGAGATCGAGCAGCAGCTGGAAACACCATATATTTT CATSRDRAAAGNTIYF
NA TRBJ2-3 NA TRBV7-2 TGTGCCAGCAGCTCCGCTTCACTAGGCTCGAGGGCTACGCAGTATTTT CASSSASLGSRATQYF
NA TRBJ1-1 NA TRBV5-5 TGTGCCAGCGCTTCGATTCAATATGGGGTTGGGACTGAAGCTTTCTTT CASASIQYGVGTEAFF
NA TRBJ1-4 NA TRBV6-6 TGTGCCAGCAGTTACTCTGGACTCACGAATGAAAAACTGTTTTTT CASSYSGLTNEKLFF
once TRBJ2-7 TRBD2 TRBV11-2 TGTGCCAGCAGCTTAAGTAGCGGGGCTTCCTACGAGCAGTACTTC CASSLSSGASYEQYF
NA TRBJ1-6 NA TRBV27 TGTGCCAGCAGTGAACAGCAGTGGTCGGATTCACCCCTCCACTTT CASSEQQWSDSPLHF
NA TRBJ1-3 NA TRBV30 TGTGCCTGGAGTGTAAAAGCTGGAAACACCATATATTTT CAWSVKAGNTIYF
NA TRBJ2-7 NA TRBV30 TGTGCCTGGCGTTGGGTATCCGAGCAGTACTTC CAWRWVSEQYF
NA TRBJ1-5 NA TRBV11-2 TGTGCCAGCAGCTTCGGACAAGGCGATCAGCCCCAGCATTTT CASSFGQGDQPQHF
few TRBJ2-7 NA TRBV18 TGTGCCAGCTCACCACCCTTCGGGGCCGACGAGCAGTACTTC CASSPPFGADEQYF
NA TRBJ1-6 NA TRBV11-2 TGTGCCAGCAGCTCCAACAGGGATTCACCCCTCCACTTT CASSSNRDSPLHF
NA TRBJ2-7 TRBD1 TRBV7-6 TGTGCCAGCAGCATGACAGGGCGCTCCTACGAGCAGTACTTC CASSMTGRSYEQYF
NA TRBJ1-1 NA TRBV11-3 TGTGCCAGCAGCTTAGCTCTATACACTGAAGCTTTCTTT CASSLALYTEAFF
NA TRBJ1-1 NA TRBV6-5 TGTGCCACTAGGACGCACACTGAAGCTTTCTTT CATRTHTEAFF
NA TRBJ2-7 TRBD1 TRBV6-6 TGTGCCAGCAGATTGACAGGGCCGGCAGACTACGAGCAGTACTTC CASRLTGPADYEQYF